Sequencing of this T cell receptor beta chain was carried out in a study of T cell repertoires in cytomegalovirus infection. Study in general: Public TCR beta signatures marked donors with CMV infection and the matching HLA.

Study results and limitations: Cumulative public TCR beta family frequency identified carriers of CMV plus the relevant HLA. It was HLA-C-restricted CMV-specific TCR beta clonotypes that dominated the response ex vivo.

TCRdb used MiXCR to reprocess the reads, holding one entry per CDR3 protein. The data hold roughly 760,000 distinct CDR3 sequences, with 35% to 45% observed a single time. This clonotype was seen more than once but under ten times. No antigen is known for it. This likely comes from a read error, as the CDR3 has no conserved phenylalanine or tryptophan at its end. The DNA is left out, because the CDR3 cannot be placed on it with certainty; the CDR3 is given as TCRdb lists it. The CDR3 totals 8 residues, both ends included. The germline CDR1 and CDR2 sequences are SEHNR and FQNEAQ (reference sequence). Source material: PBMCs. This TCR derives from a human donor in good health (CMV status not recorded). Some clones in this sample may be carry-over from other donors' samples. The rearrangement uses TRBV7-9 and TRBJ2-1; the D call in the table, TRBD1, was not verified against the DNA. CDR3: CASSFEGL.